This T cell receptor (beta chain) was obtained from a study of T-cell reconstitution after alpha-beta-depleted transplantation in children. Of note for this clonotype: The junction shows a germline mismatch at one end, possibly a read error.

The CDR3 spans 14 residues. This sample's TCRbeta library carried unique molecular identifier barcodes. TCRdb reprocessed the PCR reads via MiXCR and lists one record per CDR3 protein. Of 250,000 to 350,000 distinct CDR3 sequences listed, more than 9% are singletons. The rearrangement joins TRBV12-3 or TRBV12-4 to TRBJ2-5; D ambiguous. The sequence was collected from a human donor who donated a stem cell graft to a child with SCID. The material sequenced was PBMCs from the stem cell graft donor, taken from the stem cell graft. CDR3 protein: CATSSVECEETQYF. The CDR3 DNA sequence: TGTGCCACCAGTTCCGTTGAATGTGAAGAGACCCAGTACTTC.